The present entry profiles one T cell receptor beta chain with its context. V dropped 5 bases and J dropped 1; count of bases not matched to a gene: 9. Per germline, CDR1 SGHRS and CDR2 YFSETQ. The CDR3 contains 16 residues. Researchers ran the PCR with 60 Vbeta and 13 Jbeta primers. TCRdb's table, derived via immunoSEQ multiplex PCR, lists solely in-frame clones and lacks some. The sample carries 85,000 to 100,000 clones, roughly 71% recorded once. The data stem from a study of cytomegalovirus exposure and HLA in healthy donors. Sequencing input: PBMCs. The clonotype was recovered from a woman between 35 and 50 years old in good health and CMV-seronegative. The genes are TRBV5-1 and TRBJ1-1; the match to TRBD1 covers 9 bases. The CDR3 DNA follows: TGCGCCAGCAGACCAACAGGGGGCGCTGGGAACACTGAAGCTTTCTTT. It codes for CASRPTGGAGNTEAFF.